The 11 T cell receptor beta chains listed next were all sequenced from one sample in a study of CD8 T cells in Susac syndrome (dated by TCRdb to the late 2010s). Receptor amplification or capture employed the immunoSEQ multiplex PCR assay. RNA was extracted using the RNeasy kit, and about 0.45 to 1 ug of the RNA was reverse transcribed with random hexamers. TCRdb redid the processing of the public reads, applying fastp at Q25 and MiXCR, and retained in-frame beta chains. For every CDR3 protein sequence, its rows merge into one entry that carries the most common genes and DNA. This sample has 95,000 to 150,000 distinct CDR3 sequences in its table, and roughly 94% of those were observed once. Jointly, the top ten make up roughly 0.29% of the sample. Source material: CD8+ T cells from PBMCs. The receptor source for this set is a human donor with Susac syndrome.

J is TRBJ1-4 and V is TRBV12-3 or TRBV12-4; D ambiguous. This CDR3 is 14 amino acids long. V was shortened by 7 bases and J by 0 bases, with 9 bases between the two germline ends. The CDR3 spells CASTPFATNEKLFF. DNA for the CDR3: TGTGCCAGCACCCCATTTGCAACTAATGAAAAACTGTTTTTT.

In DNA form, the CDR3 reads TGCAGTGCTAGAGAAGTACCCAGCACAGATACGCAGTATTTT. Amino acid sequence: CSAREVPSTDTQYF. The chain has TRBV20-1 and TRBJ2-3, with D hard to call. Trimming shortened V by 0 bases and J by 0 bases, and 7 bases separated the two germline ends. Germline loops: CDR1 DFQATT, CDR2 SNEGSKA (reference sequence). The CDR3 runs to 14 residues.

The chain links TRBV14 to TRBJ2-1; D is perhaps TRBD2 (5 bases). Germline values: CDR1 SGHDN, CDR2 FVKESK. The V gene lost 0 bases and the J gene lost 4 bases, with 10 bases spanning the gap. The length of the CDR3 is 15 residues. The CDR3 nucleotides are TGTGCCAGCAGCCAAGATCGGGGAAATTACAATGAGCAGTTCTTC. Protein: CASSQDRGNYNEQFF.

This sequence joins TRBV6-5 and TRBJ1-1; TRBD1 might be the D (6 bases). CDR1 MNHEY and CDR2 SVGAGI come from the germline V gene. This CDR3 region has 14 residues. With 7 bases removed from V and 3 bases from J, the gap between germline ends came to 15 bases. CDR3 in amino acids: CASTFREGDTEAFF. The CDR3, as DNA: TGTGCCAGCACCTTCAGGGAGGGGGACACTGAAGCTTTCTTT.

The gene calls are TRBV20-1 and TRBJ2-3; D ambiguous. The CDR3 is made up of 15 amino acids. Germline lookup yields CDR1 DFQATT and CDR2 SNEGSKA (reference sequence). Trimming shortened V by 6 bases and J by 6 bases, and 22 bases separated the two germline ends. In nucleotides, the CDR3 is TGCAGTGCGACCAGCACACCTGCCATCTTGGATACGCAGTATTTT. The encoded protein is CSATSTPAILDTQYF.

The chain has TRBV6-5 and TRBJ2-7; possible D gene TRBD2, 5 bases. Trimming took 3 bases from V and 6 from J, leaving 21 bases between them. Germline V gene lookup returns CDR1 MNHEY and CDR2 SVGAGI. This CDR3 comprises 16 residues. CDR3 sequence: CASSYRWTTSGGEQYF. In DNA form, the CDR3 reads TGTGCCAGCAGTTATCGCTGGACCACCTCCGGAGGCGAGCAGTACTTC.

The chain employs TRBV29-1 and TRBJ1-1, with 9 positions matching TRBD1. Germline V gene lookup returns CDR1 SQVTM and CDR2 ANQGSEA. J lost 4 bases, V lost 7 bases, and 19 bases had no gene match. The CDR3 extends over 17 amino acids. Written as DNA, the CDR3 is TGCAGCGCCACTACCGGGACAGGGTACGAAGTAGGCACTGAAGCTTTCTTT. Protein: CSATTGTGYEVGTEAFF.

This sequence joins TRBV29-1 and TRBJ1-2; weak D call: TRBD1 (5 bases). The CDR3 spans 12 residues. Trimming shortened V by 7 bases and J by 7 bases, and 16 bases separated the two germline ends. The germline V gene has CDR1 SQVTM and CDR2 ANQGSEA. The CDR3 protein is CSALSRGGGYTF. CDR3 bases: TGCAGCGCCTTATCCCGGGGGGGTGGCTACACCTTC.

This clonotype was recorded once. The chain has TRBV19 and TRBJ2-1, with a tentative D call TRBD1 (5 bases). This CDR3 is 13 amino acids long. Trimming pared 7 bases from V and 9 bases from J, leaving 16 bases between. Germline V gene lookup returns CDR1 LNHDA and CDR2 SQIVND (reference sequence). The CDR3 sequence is CASNAGLLAEQFF. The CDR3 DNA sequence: TGTGCCAGTAATGCAGGGTTGTTGGCTGAGCAGTTCTTC. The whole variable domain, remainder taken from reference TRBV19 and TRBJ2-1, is DGGITQSPKYLFRKEGQNVTLSCEQNLNHDAMYWYRQDPGQGLRLIYYSQIVNDFQKGDIAEGYSVSREKKESFPLTVTSAQKNPTAFYLCASNAGLLAEQFFGPGTRLTVL.

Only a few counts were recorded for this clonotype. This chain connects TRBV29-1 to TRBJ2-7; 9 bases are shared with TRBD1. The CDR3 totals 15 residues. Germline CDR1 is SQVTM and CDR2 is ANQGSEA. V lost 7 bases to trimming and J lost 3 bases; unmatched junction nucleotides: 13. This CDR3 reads CSAKGGTGKFYEQYF. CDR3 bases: TGCAGCGCCAAGGGCGGGACAGGGAAATTCTACGAGCAGTACTTC.

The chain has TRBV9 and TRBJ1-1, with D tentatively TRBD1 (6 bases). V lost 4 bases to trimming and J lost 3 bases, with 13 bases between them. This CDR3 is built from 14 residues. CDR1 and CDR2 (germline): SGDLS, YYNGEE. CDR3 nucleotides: TGTGCCAGCAGCCTCGAGGGGGGTTACACTGAAGCTTTCTTT. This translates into CASSLEGGYTEAFF.